The 9 T cell receptor beta chains presented below share a single source sample, sequenced in a study of beta chain features in type 1 diabetes. Expressed TCRB transcripts got sequenced, as all isolated RNA was reverse transcribed. Data came from immunoSEQ multiplex PCR; TCRdb stores just in-frame clones and leaves some out. The sample shows about 230,000 clones, roughly 9.6% of them seen only once. Sequencing was carried out using naive CD4+ T cells from blood. The receptors here all came from a woman younger than 30 in good health.

The V gene is TRBV7-8, the J gene TRBJ1-5; the D is unclear. Germline values: CDR1 SGHVS, CDR2 FQNEAQ. The CDR3 extends over 15 amino acids. Trimming pared 1 base from V and 0 bases from J, leaving 7 bases between. Here the CDR3 reads CASSLDRVSNQPQHF. In DNA form, the CDR3 reads TGTGCCAGCAGCTTAGATCGGGTTAGCAATCAGCCCCAGCATTTT.

This clone was seen a few times. This chain connects TRBV5-1 to TRBJ2-3, with 11 bases that match TRBD2. The CDR3 consists of 16 residues. The germline V gene has CDR1 SGHRS and CDR2 YFSETQ. After removal of 0 bases from V and 4 bases from J, the junction contained 4 bases not matched to a gene. The CDR3 bases are TGCGCCAGCAGCTTGGGGAGTAGCGGGAGGGCAGATACGCAGTATTTT. Its translation: CASSLGSSGRADTQYF.

The rearrangement links TRBV7-7 to TRBJ1-5; D remains ambiguous. Trimming shortened V by 1 base and J by 6 bases, and 7 bases separated the two germline ends. Germline CDR1 reads SSHAT; CDR2 reads FNYEAQ (reference sequence). This CDR3 contains 13 residues. The CDR3 spells CASSLERGQPQHF. CDR3 sequence (DNA): TGTGCCAGCAGCTTAGAACGAGGTCAGCCCCAGCATTTT.

The chain combines TRBV2 with TRBJ2-5, with a tentative D call TRBD2 (5 bases). This CDR3 region has 14 residues. Trimming left V 8 bases short and J 5 bases short, with 18 bases between. Germline V gene data show CDR1 as SNHLY and CDR2 as FYNNEI. CDR3 coding DNA: TGTGCCAGCGGAGGTGGTGCTGGAACGGAGACCCAGTACTTC. Its translation: CASGGGAGTETQYF.

The chain has TRBV6-5 and TRBJ2-7; D is possibly TRBD2 (6 bases). Germline CDR1 and CDR2: MNHEY and SVGAGI. This CDR3 has 13 amino acids. V lost 6 bases, J lost 6 bases, and 15 bases lay in between. The CDR3 DNA follows: TGTGCCAGCAGAATGGAGGGGTCGGCCGAGCAGTACTTC. Residues: CASRMEGSAEQYF.

This clone was counted only a few times. This chain uses TRBV12-5 with TRBJ1-4; 9 bases are a match to TRBD1. The V and J ends lost 2 bases and 5 bases, in that order; junction bases with no gene match: 6. Germline CDR1 is LGHNT and CDR2 is FRNRAP. The CDR3 has 16 residues. CDR3 loop: CASGLSRGTGNEKLFF. The CDR3 DNA reads as TGTGCTAGTGGTTTGTCCCGAGGGACAGGGAATGAAAAACTGTTTTTT.

The CDR3 bases are TGTGCCAGCAGCACCCACAGGGTTGGAAACACCATATATTTT. Protein: CASSTHRVGNTIYF. The chain employs TRBV7-9 and TRBJ1-3; TRBD1 is a possible D gene (6 bases). The germline V and J ends were trimmed by 5 bases and 3 bases, with 11 bases remaining between them. CDR1 and CDR2 from the germline V gene are SEHNR and FQNEAQ (reference sequence). CDR3 length: 14 residues.

In this sample, this clone turned up a few times. The chain recombines TRBV30 with TRBJ1-2; D not resolved. Germline CDR1 and CDR2: GTSNPN and SVGIG (reference sequence). Between the trimmed V and J ends, which lost 3 bases and 6 bases, there was a span of 14 bases. This CDR3 contains 13 residues. The CDR3 nucleotides read TGTGCCTGGAGCGCCTCATGGCAGAATGGCTACACCTTC. Protein sequence: CAWSASWQNGYTF.

This clone was seen a handful of times. The DNA of the CDR3 is TGTGCCAGCATTCAAGGGGGGGACCAGCCCCAGCATTTT. This sequence encodes CASIQGGDQPQHF. This sequence joins TRBV28 and TRBJ1-5, with D possibly being TRBD1 (6 bases). CDR1 is MDHEN, CDR2 SYDVKM, per germline. This CDR3 has 13 residues. V lost 7 bases and J lost 7, with 14 bases in between.